Each of the 11 T cell receptor beta chains below was sequenced from the same sample in a study of OX40 agonist ivuxolimab in advanced cancers. Data came from immunoSEQ multiplex PCR; TCRdb stores just in-frame clones and leaves some out. The table includes roughly 42,000 clones, 85% to 95% detected once. Here the sequenced sample was CD4+ or CD8+ T cells sorted from blood, taken in a trial of the OX40 agonist ivuxolimab. Receptors were obtained from an adult with an advanced solid tumor such as melanoma, head and neck, liver or kidney cancer.

The rearrangement joins TRBV13 to TRBJ2-2; D not certain. The germline V gene has CDR1 PRHDT and CDR2 FYEKMQ (reference sequence). Trimming cost V 0 bases and J 1 base, with 9 bases left between them. The CDR3 covers 16 residues. In DNA, the CDR3 is TGTGCCAGCAGCTTAGGCCGGGTGGTGAACACCGGGGAGCTGTTTTTT. This gives the protein CASSLGRVVNTGELFF.

The genes are TRBV5-4 and TRBJ2-7; D ambiguous. Between the trimmed V and J ends, which lost 2 bases and 0 bases, there was a span of 9 bases. CDR1 and CDR2 from the germline V gene are SGHNT and YYREEE (reference sequence). There are 14 residues in the CDR3. CDR3: CASSLGRSSYEQYF. The DNA of the CDR3 is TGTGCCAGCAGCTTAGGCAGGAGCTCCTACGAGCAGTACTTC.

V usage is TRBV10-1 and J usage is TRBJ1-4; D is unclear. This CDR3 region has 13 residues. Germline CDR1 and CDR2: WNHNN and SYGVQD (reference sequence). Trimming removed 9 bases from V and 0 bases from J, with 8 bases in between. CDR3 sequence reads: CASSASTNEKLFF. The CDR3 DNA is TGCGCCAGTTCAGCCTCAACTAATGAAAAACTGTTTTTT.

The V gene is TRBV6-6, the J gene TRBJ2-7, with 9 bases fitting TRBD1. Trimming took 6 bases from V and 6 from J; bases not matched to a gene: 6. This CDR3 comprises 13 residues. The germline gives CDR1 MNHNY, CDR2 SVGAGI (reference sequence). As DNA, the CDR3 is TGTGCCAGCAGCCACACGACAGGGGGCGAGCAGTACTTC. This sequence encodes CASSHTTGGEQYF.

The genes are TRBV5-8 and TRBJ1-2; D gene ambiguous. Germline V gene lookup returns CDR1 SGHTS and CDR2 YDEGEE. V was pared by 0 bases and J by 7 bases, with 4 bases between. The CDR3 spans 11 residues. The CDR3 here is CASSLGSGYTF. CDR3 DNA sequence: TGTGCCAGCAGCTTGGGTTCTGGCTACACCTTC.

This sequence joins TRBV28 and TRBJ1-2; D unclear. The V and J ends lost 2 bases and 1 base respectively, with 5 bases between them. Germline V gene sequence: CDR1 MDHEN, CDR2 SYDVKM. The CDR3 length is 13 residues. CDR3 bases: TGTGCCAGCAGTTTAAGAAGTAACTATGGCTACACCTTC. This codes for CASSLRSNYGYTF.

This clone was counted a single time. The genes are TRBV7-9 and TRBJ1-5; D gene ambiguous. The CDR3 spans 12 residues. CDR1 and CDR2 (germline): SEHNR, FQNEAQ (reference sequence). V was shortened by 1 base and J by 6 bases, with 4 bases between the two germline ends. The CDR3 nucleotides read TGTGCCAGCAGCTTAGGCGGTCAGCCCCAGCATTTT. Amino acids: CASSLGGQPQHF.

The gene calls are TRBV6-6 and TRBJ2-3, with D maybe TRBD2 (6 bases). The CDR3 covers 13 residues. Trimming stripped 5 bases from V and 3 bases from J, with 9 bases between. The germline gives CDR1 MNHNY, CDR2 SVGAGI (reference sequence). CDR3 loop: CASSREITDTQYF. DNA for the CDR3: TGTGCCAGCAGTCGGGAGATAACAGATACGCAGTATTTT.

This rearrangement joins TRBV7-9 to TRBJ1-4; 9 bases map to TRBD1. Germline V CDR1 and CDR2: SEHNR, FQNEAQ (reference sequence). CDR3 length: 16 residues. V shed 2 bases and J 8 bases; nucleotides not matched to a gene: 9. Here the CDR3 DNA reads TGTGCCAGCAGCTTATCAACCGGGACAGGGTGGGAAAAACTGTTTTTT. This translates into CASSLSTGTGWEKLFF. Filled out from reference TRBV7-9 and TRBJ1-4, the complete variable domain reads DTGVSQNPRHKITKRGQNVTFRCDPISEHNRLYWYRQTLGQGPEFLTYFQNEAQLEKSRLLSDRFSAERPKGSFSTLEIQRTEQGDSAMYLCASSLSTGTGWEKLFFGSGTQLSVL.

The chain joins TRBV2 to TRBJ2-7; D is unresolved. This CDR3 has 13 amino acids. The V end lost 4 bases, the J end lost 3 bases, and 10 bases lay between the germline ends. Germline assignment: CDR1 SNHLY and CDR2 FYNNEI. The CDR3 region has the DNA TGTGCCAGCAGTGTCGGCTACCTCTACGAGCAGTACTTC. This codes for CASSVGYLYEQYF.

The chain links TRBV4-2 to TRBJ2-1, with 9 bases aligning to TRBD2. The length of the CDR3 is 18 residues. The J segment lost 1 base and the V segment lost 1 base, leaving 8 bases of the junction unmatched. Germline V lookup: CDR1 LGHNA, CDR2 YNFKEQ. The CDR3 sequence: CASSQVGNSGSSYNEQFF. The CDR3 region has the DNA TGTGCCAGCAGCCAAGTTGGTAATAGCGGGAGTTCCTACAATGAGCAGTTCTTC.